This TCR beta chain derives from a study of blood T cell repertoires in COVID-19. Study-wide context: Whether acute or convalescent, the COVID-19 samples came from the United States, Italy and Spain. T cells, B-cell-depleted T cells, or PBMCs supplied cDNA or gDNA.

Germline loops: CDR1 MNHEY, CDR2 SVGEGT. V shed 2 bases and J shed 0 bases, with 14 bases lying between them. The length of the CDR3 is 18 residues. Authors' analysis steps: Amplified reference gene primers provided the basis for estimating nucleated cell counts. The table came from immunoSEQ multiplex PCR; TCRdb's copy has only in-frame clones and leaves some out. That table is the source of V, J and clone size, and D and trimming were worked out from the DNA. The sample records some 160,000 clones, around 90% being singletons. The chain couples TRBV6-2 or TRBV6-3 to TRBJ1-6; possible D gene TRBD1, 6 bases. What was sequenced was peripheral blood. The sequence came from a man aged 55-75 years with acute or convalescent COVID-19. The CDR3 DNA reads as TGTGCCAGCAGTTACCCGACAGGTCTCCTCTCCTATAATTCACCCCTCCACTTT. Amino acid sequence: CASSYPTGLLSYNSPLHF.